The rows below give T cell receptor beta chains drawn from one sample of a study of T cells in localized non-small cell lung cancer. Sequenced by immunoSEQ multiplex PCR; TCRdb stores in-frame clones only, minus some. This table has some 27,000 clones, more than 75% appearing once. Sample: peripheral blood, taken before any cancer treatment. These receptors were obtained from a female donor aged 60 or older with stage III squamous cell lung carcinoma. The CDR3 runs from the conserved cysteine through the conserved F or W. A D gene is named only where the DNA matches it firmly. Clone size, where shown, is once, few, many, or a class for clones that have expanded.

TGTGCCAGCAGCCCCGGACTAGCGGGGAGTCCTCGGGCGGCCGGGGAGCTGTTTTTT CASSPGLAGSPRAAGELFF TRBV14 . TRBJ2-2 TRBD2
TGTGCCAGCAAGGTTAGGGTCCAAGAGACCCAGTACTTC CASKVRVQETQYF TRBV7-8 . TRBJ2-5 .
TGTGCCAGCAGCTTAGAACAGGCGATTAATGAAAAACTGTTTTTT CASSLEQAINEKLFF TRBV11-2 once TRBJ1-4 .
TGTGCCAGCAGCTTGCAGGGTCGGGAGACCCAGTACTTC CASSLQGRETQYF TRBV5-4 . TRBJ2-5 .
TGTGCCAGCAGCCGTAATCCTGATACTGAAGCTTTCTTT CASSRNPDTEAFF TRBV7-9 . TRBJ1-1 .
TGCGCCAGCAGCTATGCTCCCGGGACAGGGGGCTACGAGCAGTACTTC CASSYAPGTGGYEQYF TRBV5-1 . TRBJ2-7 TRBD1
TGTGCCAGCTCAGCCCCGGGACTAGCGAACACCGGGGAGCTGTTTTTT CASSAPGLANTGELFF TRBV18 once TRBJ2-2 TRBD2
TGTGCCAGCAGCTTAAGTGGCAATCAGCCCCAGCATTTT CASSLSGNQPQHF TRBV7-9 . TRBJ1-5 .
TGTGCCAGCAGACCCAGACAGGGGTGGAATGAAAAACTGTTTTTT CASRPRQGWNEKLFF TRBV6-5 . TRBJ1-4 TRBD1
TGTGCCAGCAGTTTAGCCCGAATAAGACTAGCGGGAGTTGAGACCCAGTACTTC CASSLARIRLAGVETQYF TRBV28 few TRBJ2-5 TRBD2
TGTGCCAGTACCTTAATGGGGGCTTCTAACTATGGCTACACCTTC CASTLMGASNYGYTF TRBV19 . TRBJ1-2 .
TGTGCCAGCAGCATATCGACAGGGTTTTCCTACGAGCAGTACTTC CASSISTGFSYEQYF TRBV11-2 . TRBJ2-7 TRBD1
TGTGCCAGCAGCTTAAAGGATACGCAGTATTTT CASSLKDTQYF TRBV7-6 . TRBJ2-3 .
TGTGCCAGCAGCGCCTCCCGATCTCCCGGGGAGCTGTTTTTT CASSASRSPGELFF TRBV9 . TRBJ2-2 .
TGCGCCAGCAGCTTGGGTGAACAGCGATACTATGGCTACACCTTC CASSLGEQRYYGYTF TRBV5-1 once TRBJ1-2 .
TGTGCCAGCAGCTTAGTTGCGAATTACGAGCAGTACTTC CASSLVANYEQYF TRBV7-8 few TRBJ2-7 .
TGTGCCAGCAGCGGGGGGGTTTACGAGCAGTACTTC CASSGGVYEQYF TRBV7-2 . TRBJ2-7 TRBD2
TGTGCCATGGGGGGCACAGATACGCAGTATTTT CAMGGTDTQYF TRBV28 . TRBJ2-3 .
TGTGCCAGCCTTTCGACAGGGGATCAGCCCCAGCATTTT CASLSTGDQPQHF TRBV6-5 . TRBJ1-5 TRBD1
TGTGCCAGCAGTCCGTCGGCCCGTGTTGGAGAAAAACTGTTTTTT CASSPSARVGEKLFF TRBV25-1 . TRBJ1-4 .
TGTGCCAGCATTTATTCGGGGACTAGCGGGAGGGTGACTTCCTACGAGCAGTACTTC CASIYSGTSGRVTSYEQYF TRBV28 . TRBJ2-7 TRBD2
TGTGCCAGCAGCCTCGAAAGGGCTAGCGGGAGGGCCTTCGAGCAGTACTTC CASSLERASGRAFEQYF TRBV27 . TRBJ2-7 TRBD2
TGTGCCAGTAGTATAGGACGGAGTCCCAAGCCCCAGCATTTT CASSIGRSPKPQHF TRBV19 . TRBJ1-5 .